The sequence of this T cell receptor beta chain was determined in a study of blood T cells in healthy people across ages. Whole-study findings and limits: Older age coincided with a roughly linear decline in TCR beta diversity per million T cells. It was the long-lived donors that had more naive CD4+ cells and higher diversity than aged donors.

CDR1 is SGDLS and CDR2 is YYNGEE in the germline V gene. CDR3 length: 15 amino acids. The ends were cut back, 3 bases at V and 4 bases at J, with 15 bases in the middle. Alongside a J-beta primer mix, a sample-barcoded 5' primer served in a second PCR lasting 7 to 11 cycles. All cDNA molecules were each tagged by a template-switch adaptor with 12 random nucleotides. TCRdb redid the calling of the 5' RACE reads with MiXCR, one entry per CDR3 protein. The sample contains more than 1,400,000 distinct CDR3 sequences, 42% of which appear only once. Each of the donors had approximately 10 milliliters of peripheral blood drawn into EDTA-treated Vacutainer tubes. Remarks on this clonotype: The antigen remains unidentified.

What was sequenced was blood. The chain is built from TRBV9 and TRBJ2-3, with D unresolved. This clonotype was obtained from a woman aged 18-29 years in good health. CDR3: CASSAIGQFPDTQYF. CDR3 DNA: TGTGCCAGCAGCGCCATTGGGCAATTCCCAGATACGCAGTATTTT.